This T cell receptor beta chain was obtained from a study of T cell repertoires in cytomegalovirus infection. The wider study: A matching HLA type, together with CMV infection, was signaled by public TCR beta signatures. Findings and caveats of the study: The study identified carriers of CMV plus the relevant HLA from cumulative public TCR beta family frequency. HLA-C-restricted CMV-specific TCR beta clonotypes were dominant in the ex vivo response.

Via MiXCR, TCRdb re-called the reads, giving one row per CDR3 protein. The sample consists of 100,000 to 150,000 distinct CDR3 sequences, roughly 9% of them appearing once. The CDR3 has 15 residues. Germline V gives CDR1 DFQATT, CDR2 SNEGSKA (reference sequence). The V end lost 3 bases, the J end lost 3 bases, and 17 bases lay between the germline ends. This clonotype was seen a few times. The target antigen is unknown. This TCR was sampled from a human donor in good health (CMV status not recorded). Some clones in this sample may be carry-over from other donors' samples. The chain joins TRBV20-1 to TRBJ1-1; maybe TRBD1 (5 bases). The sample consisted of PBMCs. Here the CDR3 reads CSARLNSGLHTEAFF. In nucleotides, the CDR3 is TGCAGTGCTAGGTTGAATTCAGGGTTGCACACTGAAGCTTTCTTT.